The next 8 T cell receptor beta chains were all read from a single sample in a study of blood T cells in healthy people across ages. Next came a second PCR, run for about 7 to 12 cycles, which used a sample-barcoded 5' primer along with a J-beta primer mix. One entry per CDR3 protein results from TCRdb running MiXCR on the 5' RACE reads. Of about 900,000 distinct CDR3 sequences detected, around 46% appear once; the ten largest clones hold 13%. The sample was blood. The receptors shown here come from a man between 25 and 39 years old in good health.

J is TRBJ2-7 and V is TRBV6-2 or TRBV6-3, with D hard to call. The CDR3 covers 12 residues. The V end was cut by 6 bases, the J end by 3 bases, with 9 bases between. Germline lookup yields CDR1 MNHEY and CDR2 SVGEGT. CDR3 sequence reads: CASSTTRYEQYF. Here the CDR3 DNA reads TGTGCCAGCAGCACGACACGCTACGAGCAGTACTTC.

This clonotype was seen only once. This chain connects TRBV12-3 or TRBV12-4 to TRBJ1-6, with 7 nucleotides matching TRBD1. This CDR3 has 14 amino acids. The V segment lost 5 bases and the J segment 10 bases; nucleotides outside the gene matches: 8. The CDR3 DNA reads as TGTGCCAGCAGTGACAACAGGGGTGAATCACCCCTCCACTTT. Translation gives CASSDNRGESPLHF.

This chain connects TRBV4-3 to TRBJ2-3; TRBD2 agrees at 9 bases. The CDR3 loop spans 14 amino acids. The germline V gene has CDR1 LGHNA and CDR2 YSLEER. Losses at the gene ends were 2 bases for V and 10 bases for J; bases not matched to a gene: 7. In nucleotides, the CDR3 is TGCGCCAGCAGCCAACCGGGACTAGCCCCGGCGCAGTATTTT. Protein: CASSQPGLAPAQYF.

This clonotype was picked up one time. The V and J genes are TRBV27 and TRBJ1-3, with 7 bases that match TRBD1. CDR3 length equals 17 residues. CDR1 and CDR2 from the germline V gene are MNHEY and SMNVEV (reference sequence). The V segment lost 5 bases and the J segment 0 bases; nucleotides outside the gene matches: 10. The CDR3 here is CASSKTGQLSSGNTIYF. CDR3 nucleotide sequence: TGTGCCAGCAGTAAAACGGGACAGCTAAGCTCTGGAAACACCATATATTTT.

For this clonotype: A clone one base away is much larger, so this may be a read error. The J gene is TRBJ2-5, the V gene TRBV20-1, with TRBD2 as a possible D gene (6 bases). From germline, CDR1 is DFQATT and CDR2 SNEGSKA (reference sequence). The CDR3 runs to 17 residues. V lost 2 bases to trimming and J lost 11 bases, with 30 bases between them. CDR3 sequence: CSARLRSGVTSYNEQYF. In DNA form, the CDR3 reads TGCAGTGCTAGATTACGTTCGGGGGTGACCTCCTACAATGAGCAGTACTTC.

Only a few counts were recorded for this clonotype. The gene calls are TRBV3-1 and TRBJ1-2, with a possible D match to TRBD1 (5 bases). CDR1 is LGHDT and CDR2 is YNNKEL in the germline V gene (reference sequence). V was shortened by 1 base and J by 4 bases, with 13 bases between the two germline ends. The CDR3 loop spans 15 amino acids. CDR3 region: CASSQGIGAGYGYTF. The DNA for the CDR3 is TGTGCCAGCAGCCAAGGGATAGGGGCCGGCTATGGCTACACCTTC.

This clonotype was observed a few times. V is TRBV20-1 and J is TRBJ2-7; TRBD1 agrees at 8 bases. The V gene end was trimmed by 6 bases and the J gene end by 0 bases; junction bases not matched to a gene: 16. There are 17 residues in the CDR3. Germline CDR1 DFQATT, CDR2 SNEGSKA (reference sequence). The CDR3 loop is CSAWWGLGDRSSYEQYF. The CDR3 coding sequence is TGCAGTGCGTGGTGGGGATTAGGGGACAGGAGCTCCTACGAGCAGTACTTC.

The rearrangement links TRBV30 to TRBJ2-4; a possible D gene is TRBD2 (6 bases). The DNA matches TRBJ2-7 better at its end, which makes the J call doubtful. Germline lookup yields CDR1 GTSNPN and CDR2 SVGIG (reference sequence). CDR3 length: 11 residues. CDR3 sequence: CAWATGGEQYF. The CDR3 DNA reads as TGTGCCTGGGCAACCGGGGGCGAGCAGTACTTC.